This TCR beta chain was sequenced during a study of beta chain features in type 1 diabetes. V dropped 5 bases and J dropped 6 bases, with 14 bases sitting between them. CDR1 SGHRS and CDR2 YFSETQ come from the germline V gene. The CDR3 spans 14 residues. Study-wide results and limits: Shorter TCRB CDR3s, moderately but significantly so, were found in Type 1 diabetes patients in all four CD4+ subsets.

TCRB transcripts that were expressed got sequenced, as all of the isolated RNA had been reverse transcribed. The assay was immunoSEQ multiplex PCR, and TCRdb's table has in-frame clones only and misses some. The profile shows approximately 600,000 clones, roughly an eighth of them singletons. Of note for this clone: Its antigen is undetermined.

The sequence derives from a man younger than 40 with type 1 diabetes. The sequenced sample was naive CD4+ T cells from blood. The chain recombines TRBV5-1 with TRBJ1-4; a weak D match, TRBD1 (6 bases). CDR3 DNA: TGCGCCAGCAGGAAGGGCAGGGGAGATGAAAAACTGTTTTTT. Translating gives CASRKGRGDEKLFF.